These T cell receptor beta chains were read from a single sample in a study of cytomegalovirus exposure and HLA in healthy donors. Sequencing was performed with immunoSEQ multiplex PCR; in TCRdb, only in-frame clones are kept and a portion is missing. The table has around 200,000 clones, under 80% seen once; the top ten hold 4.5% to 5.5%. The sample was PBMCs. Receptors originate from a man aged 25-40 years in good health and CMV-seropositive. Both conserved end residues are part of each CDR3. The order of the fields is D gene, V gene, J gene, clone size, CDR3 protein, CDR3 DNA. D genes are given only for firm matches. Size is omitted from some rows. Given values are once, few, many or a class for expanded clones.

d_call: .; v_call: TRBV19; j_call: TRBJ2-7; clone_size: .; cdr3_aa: CASSTGVTYEQYF; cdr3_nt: TGTGCCAGTAGTACGGGGGTTACCTACGAGCAGTACTTC
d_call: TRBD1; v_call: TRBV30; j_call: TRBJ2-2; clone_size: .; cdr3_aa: CAWSSVDRVTGELFF; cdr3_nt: TGTGCCTGGAGTTCTGTGGACAGGGTCACCGGGGAGCTGTTTTTT
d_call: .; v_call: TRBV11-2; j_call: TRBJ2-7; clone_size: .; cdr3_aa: CASSLALYEQYF; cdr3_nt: TGTGCCAGCAGCTTAGCTTTATACGAGCAGTACTTC
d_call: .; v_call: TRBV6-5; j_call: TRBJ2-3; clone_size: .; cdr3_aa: CASSLQGDTQYF; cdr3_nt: TGTGCCAGCAGTTTACAGGGAGATACGCAGTATTTT
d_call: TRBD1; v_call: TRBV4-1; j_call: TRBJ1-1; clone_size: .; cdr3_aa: CASSQVLGTGGPEAFF; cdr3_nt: TGCGCCAGCAGCCAAGTATTGGGGACAGGGGGGCCAGAAGCTTTCTTT
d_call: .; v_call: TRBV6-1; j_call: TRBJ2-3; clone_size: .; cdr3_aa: CASSETGPSTDTQYF; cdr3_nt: TGTGCCAGCAGTGAGACAGGCCCTAGCACAGATACGCAGTATTTT
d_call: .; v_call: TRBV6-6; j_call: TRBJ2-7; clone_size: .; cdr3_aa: CASSSLLGSSYEQYF; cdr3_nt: TGTGCCAGCAGTTCCCTTCTCGGTAGCTCCTACGAGCAGTACTTC
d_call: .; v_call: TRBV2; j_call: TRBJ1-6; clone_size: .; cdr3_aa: CAKRGGSNSPLHF; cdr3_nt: TGTGCAAAGCGGGGGGGGAGTAATTCACCCCTCCACTTT
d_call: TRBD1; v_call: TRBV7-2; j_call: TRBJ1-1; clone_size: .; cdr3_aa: CASSSEGGVGTEAFF; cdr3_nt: TGTGCCAGCAGCTCAGAAGGGGGCGTGGGTACTGAAGCTTTCTTT
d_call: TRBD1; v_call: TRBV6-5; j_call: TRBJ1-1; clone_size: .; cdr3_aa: CASSPGGMNTEAFF; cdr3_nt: TGTGCCAGCAGTCCAGGGGGTATGAACACTGAAGCTTTCTTT
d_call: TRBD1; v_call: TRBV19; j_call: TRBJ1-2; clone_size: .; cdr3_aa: CASSKARDRSNYGYTF; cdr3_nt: TGTGCCAGTAGTAAAGCAAGGGACAGATCTAACTATGGCTACACCTTC
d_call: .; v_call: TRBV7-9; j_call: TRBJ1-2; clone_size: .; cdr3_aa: CASSLGDMSGYTF; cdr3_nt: TGTGCCAGCAGCTTAGGGGACATGTCAGGCTACACCTTC
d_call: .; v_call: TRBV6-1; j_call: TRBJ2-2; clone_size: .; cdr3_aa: CASSAPQGAYTGELFF; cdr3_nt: TGTGCCAGCAGTGCGCCACAGGGTGCGTACACCGGGGAGCTGTTTTTT
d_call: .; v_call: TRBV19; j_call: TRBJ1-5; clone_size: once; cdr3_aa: CASSIDQGDGKPQHF; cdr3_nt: TGTGCCAGTAGTATAGATCAAGGGGATGGGAAGCCCCAGCATTTT
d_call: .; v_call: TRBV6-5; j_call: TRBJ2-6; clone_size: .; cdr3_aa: CASSYRTAGANVLTF; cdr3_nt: TGTGCCAGCAGTTACCGGACAGCCGGGGCCAACGTCCTGACTTTC
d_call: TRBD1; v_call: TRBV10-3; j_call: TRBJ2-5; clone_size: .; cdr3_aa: CAISETPQGKETQYF; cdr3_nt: TGTGCCATCAGTGAGACACCACAGGGGAAGGAGACCCAGTACTTC
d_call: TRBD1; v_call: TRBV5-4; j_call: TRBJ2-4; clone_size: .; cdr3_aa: CASSLGGQGNVQYF; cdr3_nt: TGTGCCAGCAGCTTGGGCGGACAGGGAAACGTTCAGTACTTC